Below, 28 T cell receptor beta chains from the same sample are listed, as sequenced in a study of T cells in Graves' hyperthyroidism and ophthalmopathy. Amplification targeted TCR beta CDR3 regions from RNA transcripts. Initially, a first-round RT-PCR of the TCR CDR3 employed the HTBI primer set. TCRdb re-analysed the multiplex PCR reads in MiXCR, keeping a single row per CDR3 protein. The sample lists approximately 370,000 distinct CDR3 sequences; about 15% were seen once. Specimen: blood. The receptors derive from a woman under 40 with Graves' hyperthyroidism that later progressed to Graves' ophthalmopathy.

The CDR3 reads CASSYSGGSEETQYF. As DNA, the CDR3 is TGTGCCAGCAGTTACTCTGGCGGGAGCGAAGAGACCCAGTACTTC. The V gene is TRBV6-5, the J gene TRBJ2-5; 7 nucleotides match TRBD2. Unmatched junction bases numbered 4, after V lost 0 bases and J lost 3 bases. CDR1 MNHEY and CDR2 SVGAGI come from the germline V gene. This CDR3 is 15 amino acids long.

The V call is TRBV7-2, the J call TRBJ2-3; the match to TRBD2 covers 13 bases. CDR3 length: 17 amino acids. CDR1 and CDR2 (germline): SGHTA, FQGNSA. V shed 2 bases and J 9 bases; nucleotides not matched to a gene: 11. CDR3 loop: CASSLPTGLAGRGTQYF. For the CDR3, the DNA is TGTGCCAGCAGCTTACCGACGGGACTAGCGGGACGTGGAACGCAGTATTTT. The entire variable domain, with the rest obtained from reference TRBV7-2 and TRBJ2-3, is as follows: GAGVSQSPSNKVTEKGKDVELRCDPISGHTALYWYRQSLGQGLEFLIYFQGNSAPDKSGLPSDRFSAERTGGSVSTLTIQRTQQEDSAVYLCASSLPTGLAGRGTQYFGPGTRLTVL.

This clonotype was seen more than once but under ten times. This rearrangement joins TRBV3-1 to TRBJ2-1; no clear D gene. The CDR3 consists of 14 residues. V was cut by 1 base and J by 4 bases, with 8 bases left in between. Germline assignment: CDR1 LGHDT and CDR2 YNNKEL (reference sequence). The DNA of the CDR3 is TGTGCCAGCAGCCAAGGGATAAGTTACAATGAGCAGTTCTTC. Translating it yields CASSQGISYNEQFF.

The V gene is TRBV9, the J gene TRBJ2-1; D call uncertain. The germline CDR1 and CDR2 sequences are SGDLS and YYNGEE. CDR3 size: 14 residues. V was cut by 0 bases and J by 9 bases, with 13 bases left in between. The CDR3 DNA follows: TGTGCCAGCAGCGTAGCTACCGCCGCCGCTGAGCAGTTCTTC. Translated, it gives CASSVATAAAEQFF.

This clonotype was seen at least ten times. CDR3 bases: TGCAGTGCTAGGGATAGACAGGGGGCGTCCGGTGGCTACACCTTC. This codes for CSARDRQGASGGYTF. This chain connects TRBV20-1 to TRBJ1-2; 10 positions agree with TRBD1. This CDR3 is built from 15 residues. V was clipped by 3 bases and J by 7 bases; unmatched bases: 11. The germline gives CDR1 DFQATT, CDR2 SNEGSKA (reference sequence).

This clonotype occurred many times. The chain couples TRBV7-9 to TRBJ1-1; D may be TRBD1 (6 bases). This CDR3 has 14 amino acids. Per the germline V gene, CDR1 is SEHNR and CDR2 is FQNEAQ (reference sequence). V dropped 5 bases and J dropped 9 bases, with 19 bases sitting between them. Here the CDR3 DNA reads TGTGCCAGCAGCACCCAAGACGGACAGTTAAAAGCTTTCTTT. This codes for CASSTQDGQLKAFF.

This clonotype was recorded many times. The chain couples TRBV30 to TRBJ1-1; D call uncertain. The CDR3 consists of 14 residues. Germline-derived CDR1 and CDR2 are GTSNPN and SVGIG (reference sequence). The V end was cut by 2 bases, the J end by 1 base, with 11 bases between. CDR3 nucleotide sequence: TGTGCCTGGAGTCCGAGGACTGAGAACACTGAAGCTTTCTTT. Translated, it gives CAWSPRTENTEAFF.

The chain employs TRBV20-1 and TRBJ2-3, with TRBD2 matching 8 bases. CDR3 size: 15 residues. Germline V gene data show CDR1 as DFQATT and CDR2 as SNEGSKA (reference sequence). Germline trimming cut 2 bases from V and 6 bases from J; bases unmatched to any gene: 10. CDR3: CSARLAGPMGDTQYF. CDR3 sequence (DNA): TGCAGTGCTAGACTAGCGGGCCCGATGGGGGATACGCAGTATTTT.

There are a few counts of this clonotype. The chain recombines TRBV9 with TRBJ1-5, with D possibly being TRBD1 (6 bases). The V end lost 3 bases, the J end lost 10 bases, and 14 bases lay between the germline ends. The CDR3 spans 13 residues. Germline-derived CDR1 and CDR2 are SGDLS and YYNGEE. Here the CDR3 reads CASSGGGREPQHF. CDR3 bases: TGTGCCAGCAGCGGAGGGGGTAGGGAACCCCAGCATTTT.

Many counts were recorded for this clonotype. This chain joins TRBV27 and TRBJ1-5; weak D call: TRBD1 (5 bases). V lost 6 bases and J 4 bases, leaving 13 bases between the germline ends. Germline CDR1 reads MNHEY; CDR2 reads SMNVEV (reference sequence). There are 14 residues in the CDR3. CDR3 in DNA: TGTGCCAGCAGCGAGGGACGGCAAAATCAGCCCCAGCATTTT. Its protein is CASSEGRQNQPQHF.

This rearrangement joins TRBV12-3 or TRBV12-4 to TRBJ1-2; weak D call: TRBD1 (5 bases). The CDR3 covers 14 residues. Trimming removed 5 bases at V and 4 bases at J, with 14 bases between. The CDR3 sequence is CASSPAGFGYGYTF. In DNA, the CDR3 is TGTGCCAGCAGTCCAGCAGGGTTCGGCTATGGCTACACCTTC.

This clonotype occurred many times. V gene TRBV5-6 combines with J gene TRBJ1-2; 7 bases fit TRBD1. This CDR3 has 15 residues. V trimming: 0 bases; J trimming: 6 bases; junction bases outside the gene matches: 8. Germline V gene data show CDR1 as SGHDT and CDR2 as YYEEEE. The CDR3 DNA reads as TGTGCCAGCAGCTTGGTTGTTTGGGACAGAAATGGCTACACCTTC. This gives the protein CASSLVVWDRNGYTF.

The table lists this clonotype with many counts. The V gene is TRBV9, the J gene TRBJ2-7; D possibly matches TRBD1 or TRBD2 (5 bases each). Trimming left V 3 bases short and J 0 bases short, with 13 bases between. This CDR3 is built from 15 residues. Germline lookup yields CDR1 SGDLS and CDR2 YYNGEE. Written as DNA, the CDR3 is TGTGCCAGCAGCGCCGGGACGGCAAGCTCCTACGAGCAGTACTTC. Its protein is CASSAGTASSYEQYF.

Many counts were recorded for this clonotype. An end of the junction differs from the germline gene, which may be a read error. This chain uses TRBV10-2 with TRBJ2-2, with D hard to call. CDR3 length: 11 amino acids. From germline, CDR1 is WSHSY and CDR2 SAAADI. CDR3: CASIEAGELFF. The CDR3 DNA follows: TGCGCCAGCATTGAGGCCGGGGAGCTGTTTTTT.

This clonotype has ten or more counts. The V and J genes are TRBV2 and TRBJ1-6, with unresolved D. Trimming took off 1 base at V and 10 bases at J, with 11 bases between the two ends. CDR1 and CDR2 from the germline V gene are SNHLY and FYNNEI. This CDR3 has 14 amino acids. CDR3: CASSEGGWQSPLHF. In nucleotides, the CDR3 is TGTGCCAGCAGTGAAGGCGGGTGGCAGTCACCCCTCCACTTT.

This clonotype was seen more than once but under ten times. The V call is TRBV15, the J call TRBJ2-7, with TRBD1 as a possible D gene (5 bases). Per germline, CDR1 LNHNV and CDR2 YYDKDF (reference sequence). This CDR3 contains 16 residues. V dropped 0 bases and J dropped 2 bases, with 14 bases sitting between them. CDR3 in amino acids: CATSRDLGREAYEQYF. CDR3 nucleotide sequence: TGTGCCACCAGCAGAGATCTGGGCAGGGAAGCCTACGAGCAGTACTTC. The entire variable domain, with the rest obtained from reference TRBV15 and TRBJ2-7, is as follows: DAMVIQNPRYQVTQFGKPVTLSCSQTLNHNVMYWYQQKSSQAPKLLFHYYDKDFNNEADTPDNFQSRRPNTSFCFLDIRSPGLGDTAMYLCATSRDLGREAYEQYFGPGTRLTVT.

This clonotype was counted at least ten times. This chain uses TRBV12-3 or TRBV12-4 with TRBJ2-7; weak D call: TRBD2 (6 bases). The germline V and J ends were trimmed by 3 bases and 0 bases, with 9 bases remaining between them. The CDR3 spans 14 residues. CDR3: CASSFSGSSYEQYF. Written as DNA, the CDR3 is TGTGCCAGCAGTTTCTCCGGGAGCTCCTACGAGCAGTACTTC.

Here the CDR3 DNA reads TGTGCCAGCAGTGAGAGGGTTGGATCTGAAGCTTTCTTT. It encodes CASSERVGSEAFF. This chain links TRBV6-4 with TRBJ1-1; D is unresolved. The germline gives CDR1 MRHNA, CDR2 SNTAGT. There are 13 residues in the CDR3. V dropped 3 bases and J dropped 6 bases, with 11 bases sitting between them.

This clonotype was observed a handful of times. The chain carries TRBV3-1 and TRBJ2-7; D call uncertain. Germline-derived CDR1 and CDR2 are LGHDT and YNNKEL (reference sequence). With 0 bases removed from V and 3 bases from J, the gap between germline ends came to 9 bases. This CDR3 has 14 amino acids. CDR3 in amino acids: CASSQDRKNYEQYF. As DNA, the CDR3 is TGTGCCAGCAGCCAAGATCGAAAAAACTACGAGCAGTACTTC.

A few counts support this clonotype. The chain has TRBV20-1 and TRBJ1-5; possibly TRBD1 for D (6 bases). CDR3 size: 14 residues. Trimming took off 0 bases at V and 7 bases at J, with 13 bases between the two ends. The germline V gene encodes CDR1 DFQATT and CDR2 SNEGSKA (reference sequence). Here the CDR3 reads CSARDRGIGQPQHF. The CDR3 coding sequence is TGCAGTGCTAGAGATAGGGGGATCGGCCAGCCCCAGCATTTT.

The rearrangement links TRBV13 to TRBJ2-3, with 9 bases lining up with TRBD1. The V gene's germline CDR1 is PRHDT and CDR2 FYEKMQ (reference sequence). The CDR3 sequence is 16 residues long. J gave up 1 base and V 3 bases, and 5 bases lay outside the gene matches. In nucleotides, the CDR3 is TGTGCCAGCAGCTTCAGGACAGGGGCTGGCACAGATACGCAGTATTTT. Translation gives CASSFRTGAGTDTQYF. Based on the CDR3 plus reference TRBV13 and TRBJ2-3, the full variable domain is AAGVIQSPRHLIKEKRETATLKCYPIPRHDTVYWYQQGPGQDPQFLISFYEKMQSDKGSIPDRFSAQQFSDYHSELNMSSLELGDSALYFCASSFRTGAGTDTQYFGPGTRLTVL.

The sample holds one count of this clonotype. The chain combines TRBV19 with TRBJ2-1, with 8 nucleotides matching TRBD2. With V trimmed by 1 base and J by 4 bases, 6 bases remained unmatched. The CDR3 loop spans 16 amino acids. Germline CDR1 is LNHDA and CDR2 is SQIVND (reference sequence). In DNA, the CDR3 is TGTGCCAGTAGTATAGCGGGGGGGCTTACTTACAATGAGCAGTTCTTC. Protein: CASSIAGGLTYNEQFF. Full variable domain (outside the CDR3, taken from reference TRBV19 and TRBJ2-1): DGGITQSPKYLFRKEGQNVTLSCEQNLNHDAMYWYRQDPGQGLRLIYYSQIVNDFQKGDIAEGYSVSREKKESFPLTVTSAQKNPTAFYLCASSIAGGLTYNEQFFGPGTRLTVL.

V and J are TRBV6-9 and TRBJ2-7; 9 bases fit TRBD2. J was trimmed by 6 bases and V by 3 bases; bases with no gene match: 12. The length of the CDR3 is 16 residues. Germline loops: CDR1 MNHGY, CDR2 SVAAGI. The CDR3 DNA is TGTGCCAGCAGTTACTCGAAACTAGCGGGCGTACTCGAGCAGTACTTC. Translating it yields CASSYSKLAGVLEQYF.

In this sample, this clonotype turned up a few times. This may arise from a read error, as a much more abundant clone is one base away. The J gene is TRBJ2-6, the V gene TRBV6-2 or TRBV6-3; D gene ambiguous. Trimming removed 2 bases at V and 0 bases at J, with 2 bases between. Germline lookup yields CDR1 MNHEY and CDR2 SVGEGT. CDR3 length: 14 amino acids. CDR3 bases: TGTGCCAGCAGTTACCTCTCTGGGGCCAACGTCCTGACTTTC. Translating it yields CASSYLSGANVLTF.

This clonotype was counted at least ten times. This sequence joins TRBV28 and TRBJ2-1, with 9 bases aligning to TRBD2. The trim removed 5 bases at V and 8 bases at J, leaving 13 bases unmatched. The CDR3 totals 16 residues. Germline values: CDR1 MDHEN, CDR2 SYDVKM. The CDR3 nucleotides are TGTGCCAGCAGTACAACCGGGACTAGCTTCGTCTATGAGCAGTTCTTC. This sequence encodes CASSTTGTSFVYEQFF.

In this sample, this clonotype turned up many times. The chain joins TRBV18 to TRBJ1-6, with no clear D. CDR1 and CDR2 (germline): KGHSH, LQKENI. Trimming removed 5 bases at V and 7 bases at J, with 15 bases between. CDR3 size: 15 residues. Written as DNA, the CDR3 is TGTGCCAGCTCATTCGACGCGGATTTGAATTCACCCCTCCACTTT. This sequence encodes CASSFDADLNSPLHF.

The chain recombines TRBV27 with TRBJ2-7; D gene uncertain. This CDR3 spans 20 amino acids. The germline V and J ends were trimmed by 6 bases and 5 bases, with 35 bases remaining between them. Germline CDR1 reads MNHEY; CDR2 reads SMNVEV (reference sequence). The CDR3, as DNA: TGTGCCAGCAGGCCCCCCCCGGGTTCTTCTTGGGTTAAGTCATCTAACGAGCAGTACTTC. Amino acid sequence: CASRPPPGSSWVKSSNEQYF.

This clonotype was seen a few times. The chain recombines TRBV29-1 with TRBJ2-1; 7 bases match TRBD2. Germline-derived CDR1 and CDR2 are SQVTM and ANQGSEA. V shed 1 base and J 3 bases; nucleotides not matched to a gene: 12. This CDR3 is 17 amino acids long. The CDR3 here is CSVEGAAGRRFYNEQFF. As DNA, the CDR3 is TGCAGCGTTGAAGGGGCAGCGGGACGGAGATTCTACAATGAGCAGTTCTTC.